Shown below are 8 T cell receptor beta chains from a single sample sequenced in a study of blood T cell repertoires in COVID-19. Sequencing was performed with immunoSEQ multiplex PCR; in TCRdb, only in-frame clones are kept and a portion is missing. Of hundreds of thousands of clones listed, more than 75% were seen once; the top ten hold approximately 6.2%. The specimen sequenced was peripheral blood. Receptor source: a man aged 55 to 69 who had recovered from COVID-19.

V gene TRBV14 combines with J gene TRBJ2-2; 8 bases are shared with TRBD1. V shed 3 bases, J shed 6 bases, and the junction held 3 bases outside the gene matches. From germline, CDR1 is SGHDN and CDR2 FVKESK. The CDR3 is 14 amino acids. CDR3 DNA: TGTGCCAGCAGCCACAGGGGGCGGGCCGGGGAGCTGTTTTTT. This gives the protein CASSHRGRAGELFF.

The rearrangement joins TRBV18 to TRBJ1-2, with a weak D call TRBD1 (6 bases). V was trimmed by 3 bases and J by 11 bases, leaving 22 bases between them. This CDR3 has 15 residues. CDR1 and CDR2 (germline): KGHSH, LQKENI. CDR3 sequence reads: CASSPTMVGGASYTF. CDR3 sequence (DNA): TGTGCCAGCTCACCCACTATGGTGGGGGGGGCGAGTTACACCTTC. The variable domain in full, with the rest retrieved from reference TRBV18 and TRBJ1-2, is NAGVMQNPRHLVRRRGQEARLRCSPMKGHSHVYWYRQLPEEGLKFMVYLQKENIIDESGMPKERFSAEFPKEGPSILRIQQVVRGDSAAYFCASSPTMVGGASYTFGSGTRLTVV.

The V gene is TRBV28, the J gene TRBJ1-6, with TRBD1 as a possible D gene (5 bases). Trimming pared 2 bases from V and 7 bases from J, leaving 9 bases between. The CDR3 spans 14 residues. Per the germline V gene, CDR1 is MDHEN and CDR2 is SYDVKM. CDR3 sequence (DNA): TGTGCCAGCAGTTTAACCGGGGGGAATTCACCCCTCCACTTT. Its protein product is CASSLTGGNSPLHF.

The V and J genes are TRBV14 and TRBJ2-7; possibly TRBD2 for D (6 bases). CDR1 and CDR2 from the germline V gene are SGHDN and FVKESK. V shed 4 bases and J shed 9 bases, with 13 bases lying between them. The CDR3 contains 12 residues. The CDR3 bases are TGTGCCAGCAGCCTCGCCGGGACTCTGCAGTACTTC. This sequence encodes CASSLAGTLQYF. Drawing the rest from reference TRBV14 and TRBJ2-7, the complete variable domain is EAGVTQFPSHSVIEKGQTVTLRCDPISGHDNLYWYRRVMGKEIKFLLHFVKESKQDESGMPNNRFLAERTGGTYSTLKVQPAELEDSGVYFCASSLAGTLQYFGPGTRLTVT.

The chain combines TRBV7-9 with TRBJ2-5; 10 nucleotides align to TRBD1. The J segment lost 3 bases and the V segment lost 1 base, leaving 2 bases of the junction unmatched. The CDR3 loop spans 15 amino acids. Looked up from germline, CDR1 is SEHNR and CDR2 is FQNEAQ (reference sequence). The CDR3 nucleotides read TGTGCCAGCAGCTTAGGAGGGACAGGGGAAGAGACCCAGTACTTC. This encodes CASSLGGTGEETQYF.

The chain recombines TRBV7-2 with TRBJ2-7, with 7 bases matching TRBD1. CDR1 and CDR2 from the germline V gene are SGHTA and FQGNSA. Trimming cost V 5 bases and J 3 bases; bases outside gene matches: 10. The CDR3 has 15 amino acids. CDR3 bases: TGTGCCAGCAGCCGGATCGGGACAGCTGGCTACGAGCAGTACTTC. Its protein is CASSRIGTAGYEQYF.

The chain links TRBV3-1 (or the pseudogene TRBV3-2) to TRBJ2-5; TRBD1 matches at 7 bases. Germline CDR1 reads LGHDT; CDR2 reads YNNKEL (reference sequence). After removal of 4 bases from V and 13 bases from J, the junction contained 12 bases not matched to a gene. There are 13 residues in the CDR3. CDR3 sequence reads: CASSLRRQGEPYF. DNA of the CDR3: TGTGCCAGCAGCCTCCGACGACAGGGAGAACCGTACTTC.

The rearrangement joins TRBV28 to TRBJ1-1; 8 bases are a match to TRBD1. The CDR3 is 16 amino acids. Trimming removed 6 bases from V and 1 base from J; junction bases left unmatched: 10. The germline gives CDR1 MDHEN, CDR2 SYDVKM. CDR3 sequence reads: CASSTTGAGGNTEAFF. CDR3 DNA: TGTGCCAGCAGCACGACAGGGGCAGGTGGGAACACTGAAGCTTTCTTT.